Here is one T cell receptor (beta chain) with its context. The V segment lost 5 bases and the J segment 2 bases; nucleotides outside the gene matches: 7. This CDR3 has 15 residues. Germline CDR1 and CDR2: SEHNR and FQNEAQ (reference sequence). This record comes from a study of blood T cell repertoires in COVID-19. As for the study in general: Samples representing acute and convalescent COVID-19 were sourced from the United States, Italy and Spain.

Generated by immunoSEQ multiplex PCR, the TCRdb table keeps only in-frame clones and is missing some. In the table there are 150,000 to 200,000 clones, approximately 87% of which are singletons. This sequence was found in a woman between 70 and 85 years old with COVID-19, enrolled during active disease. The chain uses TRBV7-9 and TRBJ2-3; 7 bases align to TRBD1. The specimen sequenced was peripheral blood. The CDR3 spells CASSKDRSPTDTQYF. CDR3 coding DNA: TGTGCCAGCAGCAAGGACAGGTCCCCCACAGATACGCAGTATTTT. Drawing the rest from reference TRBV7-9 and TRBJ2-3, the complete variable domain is DTGVSQNPRHKITKRGQNVTFRCDPISEHNRLYWYRQTLGQGPEFLTYFQNEAQLEKSRLLSDRFSAERPKGSFSTLEIQRTEQGDSAMYLCASSKDRSPTDTQYFGPGTRLTVL.